The next 10 T cell receptor beta chains were all read from a single sample in a study of radiotherapy plus CTLA-4 blockade in lung cancer. The protocol was immunoSEQ multiplex PCR, while the TCRdb copy is restricted to in-frame clones and leaves out a portion. The sample holds fewer than 85,000 clones, about 87% seen once. This material consisted of peripheral blood, taken from a patient treated with radiotherapy plus ipilimumab. The origin of the receptors is a human donor with non-small cell lung cancer who had stable disease on radiotherapy plus ipilimumab.

This chain joins TRBV18 and TRBJ1-1; D is undetermined. V lost 0 bases to trimming and J lost 3 bases, with 11 bases between them. Per the germline V gene, CDR1 is KGHSH and CDR2 is LQKENI. The CDR3 extends over 15 amino acids. DNA of the CDR3: TGTGCCAGCTCACCACCCGCAGGCCCCTACACTGAAGCTTTCTTT. This encodes CASSPPAGPYTEAFF.

The chain joins TRBV2 to TRBJ2-5, with 7 bases fitting TRBD1. V was pared by 4 bases and J by 1 base, with 9 bases of the junction left unmatched. Germline V gene sequence: CDR1 SNHLY, CDR2 FYNNEI. The CDR3 is 16 residues long. The CDR3 protein is CASSGWDRGAQETQYF. CDR3 DNA: TGTGCCAGCAGTGGCTGGGACAGAGGGGCCCAAGAGACCCAGTACTTC.

The chain couples TRBV13 to TRBJ2-3; possible D gene TRBD2, 5 bases. This CDR3 has 18 residues. V shed 5 bases and J shed 2 bases, with 23 bases lying between them. The germline gives CDR1 PRHDT, CDR2 FYEKMQ (reference sequence). The CDR3, as DNA: TGTGCCAGCAGCCCTCGTCGGTCAGAAGCTAGCTTCACAGATACGCAGTATTTT. The encoded protein is CASSPRRSEASFTDTQYF.

V usage is TRBV28 and J usage is TRBJ1-6, with 7 bases identical to TRBD1. V dropped 3 bases and J dropped 10; count of bases not matched to a gene: 15. Per germline, CDR1 MDHEN and CDR2 SYDVKM. The CDR3 sequence is 17 residues long. The DNA for the CDR3 is TGTGCCAGCAGTTTCTTATACAGGGGCCCTAAGGTCTCACCCCTCCACTTT. Protein sequence: CASSFLYRGPKVSPLHF.

This rearrangement joins TRBV7-2 to TRBJ2-6; D is unresolved. The CDR3 totals 17 residues. The germline gives CDR1 SGHTA, CDR2 FQGNSA. Trimming removed 1 base at V and 0 bases at J, with 10 bases between. The CDR3 loop is CASSLGVGLSGANVLTF. The CDR3 DNA is TGTGCCAGCAGCTTAGGGGTAGGGCTCTCTGGGGCCAACGTCCTGACTTTC.

The chain employs TRBV28 and TRBJ1-3; TRBD1 might be the D (6 bases). The CDR3 runs 15 residues. The germline V gene has CDR1 MDHEN and CDR2 SYDVKM. The V gene lost 6 bases and the J gene lost 0 bases, with 12 bases spanning the gap. The CDR3 is CASRIQGTSGNTIYF. The CDR3 bases are TGTGCCAGCAGGATACAGGGCACCTCTGGAAACACCATATATTTT.

The chain combines TRBV5-1 with TRBJ2-5; 7 nucleotides line up with TRBD2. The CDR3 runs 16 residues. The V gene end was trimmed by 0 bases and the J gene end by 5 bases; junction bases not matched to a gene: 10. Germline CDR1 and CDR2: SGHRS and YFSETQ. The CDR3 loop reads CASSLDSGRRWETQYF. DNA for the CDR3: TGCGCCAGCAGCTTGGATAGCGGGCGCAGGTGGGAGACCCAGTACTTC. The full variable domain, completed using reference TRBV5-1 and TRBJ2-5, is KAGVTQTPRYLIKTRGQQVTLSCSPISGHRSVSWYQQTPGQGLQFLFEYFSETQRNKGNFPGRFSGRQFSNSRSEMNVSTLELGDSALYLCASSLDSGRRWETQYFGPGTRLLVL.

The V gene is TRBV18, the J gene TRBJ2-5; 8 positions agree with TRBD1. The length of the CDR3 is 14 residues. V was clipped by 6 bases and J by 3 bases; unmatched bases: 6. In germline, CDR1 is KGHSH, CDR2 LQKENI. CDR3: CASSARTGKETQYF. The DNA for the CDR3 is TGTGCCAGCTCGGCTAGGACAGGGAAAGAGACCCAGTACTTC.

This clone has only a few counts. The gene calls are TRBV7-2 and TRBJ2-2; D call uncertain. This CDR3 has 13 residues. In germline, CDR1 is SGHTA, CDR2 FQGNSA. Trimming took off 6 bases at V and 7 bases at J, with 12 bases between the two ends. The CDR3 nucleotides read TGTGCCAGCAGTTCAACCGGTATCGGGGAGCTGTTTTTT. Translated, it gives CASSSTGIGELFF.

CDR3 protein: CASSLFSRPAGGVRDTQYF. The CDR3 nucleotides read TGTGCCAGCAGCTTATTTAGTCGTCCAGCGGGAGGAGTCAGAGATACGCAGTATTTT. The chain employs TRBV7-3 and TRBJ2-3; 9 bases map to TRBD2. J was trimmed by 5 bases and V by 2 bases; bases with no gene match: 17. Germline loops: CDR1 SGHTA, CDR2 FQGTGA. The CDR3 has 19 residues.